This entry describes one T cell receptor beta chain. At one boundary the junction diverges from the germline segment, which might be a read error. This sample also contains other DNA sequences that code for the same CDR3. The data were taken from a study of blood T cell repertoires in COVID-19. Study details: The study drew acute and convalescent COVID-19 samples from the United States, Italy and Spain. Sources were T cells, B-cell-depleted T cells, or PBMCs; the material itself was cDNA or gDNA.

The germline CDR1 and CDR2 sequences are PRHDT and FYEKMQ (reference sequence). This CDR3 is built from 15 residues. In the study's own analysis: Nucleated cell number was recorded as an estimate derived from reference gene primer amplification. The table came from immunoSEQ multiplex PCR; TCRdb's copy has only in-frame clones and leaves some out. That table supplies the V and J calls and clone size; D and trimming were determined from the DNA. The profile shows about 480,000 clones, more than 85% of them singletons. The chain is built from TRBV13 and TRBJ1-3, with D hard to call. The sequence was collected from a woman in her thirties with acute or convalescent COVID-19. The material sequenced was peripheral blood. DNA for the CDR3: TGTGCCAGCAGTTTAGACTCAAGCTCTGGAAACACCATATATTTT. Translating it yields CASSLDSSSGNTIYF.